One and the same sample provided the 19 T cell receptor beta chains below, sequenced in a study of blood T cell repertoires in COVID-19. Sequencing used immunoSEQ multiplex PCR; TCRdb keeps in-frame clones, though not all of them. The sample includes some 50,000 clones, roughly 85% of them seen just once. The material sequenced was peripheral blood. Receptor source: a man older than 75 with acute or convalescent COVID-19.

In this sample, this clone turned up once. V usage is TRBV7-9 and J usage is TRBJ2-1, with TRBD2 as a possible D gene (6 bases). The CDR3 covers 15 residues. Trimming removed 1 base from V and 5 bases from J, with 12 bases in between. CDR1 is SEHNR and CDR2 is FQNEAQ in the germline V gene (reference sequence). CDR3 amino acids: CASSLVAGSHNEQFF. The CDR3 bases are TGTGCCAGCAGCTTAGTGGCGGGGAGCCACAATGAGCAGTTCTTC.

CDR3 residues: CASSSGQTYNSPLHF. CDR3 DNA sequence: TGTGCCAGCAGCTCCGGACAGACCTATAATTCACCCCTCCACTTT. This chain links TRBV7-2 with TRBJ1-6, with D tentatively TRBD1 (6 bases). Germline V CDR1 and CDR2: SGHTA, FQGNSA. CDR3 length: 15 amino acids. The V gene lost 4 bases and the J gene lost 2 bases, with 9 bases spanning the gap.

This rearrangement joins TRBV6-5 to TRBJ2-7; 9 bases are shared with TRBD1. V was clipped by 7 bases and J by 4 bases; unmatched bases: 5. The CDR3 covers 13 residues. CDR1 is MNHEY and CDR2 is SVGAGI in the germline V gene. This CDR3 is CASKLQGAYEQYF. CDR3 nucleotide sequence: TGTGCCAGCAAGCTACAGGGGGCTTACGAGCAGTACTTC.

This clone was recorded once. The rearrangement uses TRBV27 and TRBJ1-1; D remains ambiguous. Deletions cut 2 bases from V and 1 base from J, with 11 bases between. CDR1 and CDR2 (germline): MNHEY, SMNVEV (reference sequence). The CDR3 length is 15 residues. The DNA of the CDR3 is TGTGCCAGCAGTTTAAGGCCGGAGCCGAACACTGAAGCTTTCTTT. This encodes CASSLRPEPNTEAFF.

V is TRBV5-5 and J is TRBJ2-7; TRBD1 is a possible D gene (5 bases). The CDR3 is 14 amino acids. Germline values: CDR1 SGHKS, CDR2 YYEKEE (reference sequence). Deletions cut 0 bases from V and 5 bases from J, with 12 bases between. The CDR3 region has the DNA TGTGCCAGCAGCTTGGAACCAGGGCGCCACGAGCAGTACTTC. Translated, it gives CASSLEPGRHEQYF.

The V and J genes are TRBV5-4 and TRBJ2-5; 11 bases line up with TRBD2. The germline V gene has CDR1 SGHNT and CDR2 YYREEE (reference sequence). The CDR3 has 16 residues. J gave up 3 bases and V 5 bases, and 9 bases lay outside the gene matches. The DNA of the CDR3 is TGTGCCAGCAGGTCTACTAGCGGGGGTTTCAAAGAGACCCAGTACTTC. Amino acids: CASRSTSGGFKETQYF.

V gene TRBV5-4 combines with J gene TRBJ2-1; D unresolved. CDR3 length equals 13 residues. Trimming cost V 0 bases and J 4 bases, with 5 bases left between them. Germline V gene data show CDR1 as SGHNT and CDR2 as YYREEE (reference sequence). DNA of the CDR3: TGTGCCAGCAGCTTGGTCGGGTACAATGAGCAGTTCTTC. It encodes CASSLVGYNEQFF. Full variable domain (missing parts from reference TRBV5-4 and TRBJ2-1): ETGVTQSPTHLIKTRGQQVTLRCSSQSGHNTVSWYQQALGQGPQFIFQYYREEENGRGNFPPRFSGLQFPNYSSELNVNALELDDSALYLCASSLVGYNEQFFGPGTRLTVL.

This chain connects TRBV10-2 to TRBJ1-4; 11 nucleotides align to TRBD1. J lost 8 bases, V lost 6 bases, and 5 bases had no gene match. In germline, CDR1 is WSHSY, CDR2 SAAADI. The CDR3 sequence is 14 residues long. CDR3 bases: TGCGCCAGCAGCGGGACAGGGGGTCGGGAAAAACTGTTTTTT. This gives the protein CASSGTGGREKLFF.

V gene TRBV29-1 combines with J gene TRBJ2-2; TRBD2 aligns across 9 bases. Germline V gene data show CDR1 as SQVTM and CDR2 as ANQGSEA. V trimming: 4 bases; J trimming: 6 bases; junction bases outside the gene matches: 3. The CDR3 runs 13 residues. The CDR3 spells CSVVGTSPGELFF. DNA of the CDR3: TGCAGCGTTGTGGGGACTAGCCCCGGGGAGCTGTTTTTT.

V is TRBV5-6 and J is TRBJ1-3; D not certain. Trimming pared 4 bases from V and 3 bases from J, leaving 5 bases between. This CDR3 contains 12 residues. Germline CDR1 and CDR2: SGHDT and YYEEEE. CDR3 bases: TGTGCCAGCAGCCCAGGTGGAAACACCATATATTTT. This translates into CASSPGGNTIYF.

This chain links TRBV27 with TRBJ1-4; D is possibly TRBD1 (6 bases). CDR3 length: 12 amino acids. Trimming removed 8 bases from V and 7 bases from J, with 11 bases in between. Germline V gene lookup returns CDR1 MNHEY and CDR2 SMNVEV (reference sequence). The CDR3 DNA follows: TGTGCCAGCGGAAGGACAGTTGAAAAACTGTTTTTT. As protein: CASGRTVEKLFF. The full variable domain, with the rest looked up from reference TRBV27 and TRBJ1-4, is EAQVTQNPRYLITVTGKKLTVTCSQNMNHEYMSWYRQDPGLGLRQIYYSMNVEVTDKGDVPEGYKVSRKEKRNFPLILESPSPNQTSLYFCASGRTVEKLFFGSGTQLSVL.

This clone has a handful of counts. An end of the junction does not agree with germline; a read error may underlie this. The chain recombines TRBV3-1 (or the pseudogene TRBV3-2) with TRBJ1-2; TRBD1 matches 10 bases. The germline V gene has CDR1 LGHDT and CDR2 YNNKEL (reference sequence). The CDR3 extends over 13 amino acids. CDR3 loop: CASSLQGQGRLIF. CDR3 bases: TGTGCCAGCAGCCTACAGGGACAGGGGAGATTAATCTTC.

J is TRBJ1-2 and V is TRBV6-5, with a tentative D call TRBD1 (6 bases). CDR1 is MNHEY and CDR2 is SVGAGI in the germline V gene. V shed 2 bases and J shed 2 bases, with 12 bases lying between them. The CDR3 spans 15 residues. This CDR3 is CASSYDGTINYGYTF. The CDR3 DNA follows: TGTGCCAGCAGTTACGACGGGACAATCAACTATGGCTACACCTTC.

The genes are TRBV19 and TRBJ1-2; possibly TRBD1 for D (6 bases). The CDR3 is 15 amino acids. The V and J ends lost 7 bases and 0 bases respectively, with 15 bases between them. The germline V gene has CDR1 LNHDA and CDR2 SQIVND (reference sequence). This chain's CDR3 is CASNSRQAANYGYTF. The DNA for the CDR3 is TGTGCCAGTAACTCTAGACAGGCAGCTAACTATGGCTACACCTTC.

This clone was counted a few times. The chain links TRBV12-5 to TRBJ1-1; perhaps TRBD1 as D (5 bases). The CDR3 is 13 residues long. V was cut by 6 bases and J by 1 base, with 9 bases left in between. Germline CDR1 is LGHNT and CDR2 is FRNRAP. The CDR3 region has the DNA TGTGCTAGTGGCCTGGGGGGGAACACTGAAGCTTTCTTT. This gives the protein CASGLGGNTEAFF.

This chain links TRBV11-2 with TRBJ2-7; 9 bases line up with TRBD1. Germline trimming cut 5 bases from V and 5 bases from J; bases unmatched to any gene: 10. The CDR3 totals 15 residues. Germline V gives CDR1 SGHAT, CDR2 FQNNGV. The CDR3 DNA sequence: TGTGCCAGCAGCATAACCGGGACAGGGAGCCACGAGCAGTACTTC. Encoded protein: CASSITGTGSHEQYF. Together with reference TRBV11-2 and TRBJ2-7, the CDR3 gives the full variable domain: EAGVAQSPRYKIIEKRQSVAFWCNPISGHATLYWYQQILGQGPKLLIQFQNNGVVDDSQLPKDRFSAERLKGVDSTLKIQPAKLEDSAVYLCASSITGTGSHEQYFGPGTRLTVT.

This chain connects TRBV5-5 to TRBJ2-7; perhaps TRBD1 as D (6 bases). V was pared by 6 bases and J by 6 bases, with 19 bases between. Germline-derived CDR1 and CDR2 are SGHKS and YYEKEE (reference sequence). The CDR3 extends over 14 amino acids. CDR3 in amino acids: CASNLGTRLGEQYF. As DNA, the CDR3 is TGTGCCAGCAACCTCGGGACACGGCTTGGCGAGCAGTACTTC.

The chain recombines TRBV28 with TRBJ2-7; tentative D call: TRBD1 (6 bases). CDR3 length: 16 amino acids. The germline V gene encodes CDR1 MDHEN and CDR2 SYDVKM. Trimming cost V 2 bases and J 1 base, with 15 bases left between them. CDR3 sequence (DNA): TGTGCCAGCAGTTTAGGAGTGACAGGCCTTTCCTACGAGCAGTACTTC. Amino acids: CASSLGVTGLSYEQYF.

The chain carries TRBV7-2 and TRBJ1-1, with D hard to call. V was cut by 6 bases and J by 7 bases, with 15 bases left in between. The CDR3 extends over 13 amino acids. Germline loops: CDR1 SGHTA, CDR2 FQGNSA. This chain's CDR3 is CASRGPTRFEAFF. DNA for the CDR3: TGTGCCAGCAGGGGCCCGACAAGATTTGAAGCTTTCTTT.